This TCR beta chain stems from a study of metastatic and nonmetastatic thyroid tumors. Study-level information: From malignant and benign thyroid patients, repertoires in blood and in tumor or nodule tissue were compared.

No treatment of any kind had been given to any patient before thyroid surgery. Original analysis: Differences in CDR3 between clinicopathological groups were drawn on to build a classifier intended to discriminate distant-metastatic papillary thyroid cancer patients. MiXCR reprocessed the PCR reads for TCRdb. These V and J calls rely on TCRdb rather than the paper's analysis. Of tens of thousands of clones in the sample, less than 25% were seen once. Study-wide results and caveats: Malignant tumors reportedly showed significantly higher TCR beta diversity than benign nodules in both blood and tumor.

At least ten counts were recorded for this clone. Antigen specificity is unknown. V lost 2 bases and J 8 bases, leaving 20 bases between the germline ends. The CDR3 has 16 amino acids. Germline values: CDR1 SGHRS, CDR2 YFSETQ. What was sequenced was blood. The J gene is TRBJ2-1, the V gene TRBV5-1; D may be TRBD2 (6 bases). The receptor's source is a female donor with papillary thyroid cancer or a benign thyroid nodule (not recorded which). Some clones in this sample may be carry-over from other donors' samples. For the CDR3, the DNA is TGCGCCAGCAGCTTTTTGCCGGGGGTCGCAGGGTATGAGCAGTTCTTC. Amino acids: CASSFLPGVAGYEQFF.